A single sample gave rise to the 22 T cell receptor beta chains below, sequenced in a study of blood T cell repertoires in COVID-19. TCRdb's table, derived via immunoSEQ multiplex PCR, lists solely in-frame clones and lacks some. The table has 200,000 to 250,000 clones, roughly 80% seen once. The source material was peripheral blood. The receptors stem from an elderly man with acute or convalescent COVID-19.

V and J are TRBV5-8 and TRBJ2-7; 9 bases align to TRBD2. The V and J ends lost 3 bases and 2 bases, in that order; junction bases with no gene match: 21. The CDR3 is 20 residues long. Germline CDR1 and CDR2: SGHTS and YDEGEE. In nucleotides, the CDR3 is TGTGCCAGCAGCTGGGCCCCCGGACTAGCGCCCAATAGGCTTACCTACGAGCAGTACTTC. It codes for CASSWAPGLAPNRLTYEQYF.

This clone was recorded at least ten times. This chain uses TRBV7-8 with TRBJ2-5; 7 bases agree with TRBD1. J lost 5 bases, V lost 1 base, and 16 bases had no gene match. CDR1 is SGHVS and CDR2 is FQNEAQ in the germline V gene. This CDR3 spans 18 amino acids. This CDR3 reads CASSLEGLGGAALETQYF. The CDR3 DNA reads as TGTGCCAGCAGCTTAGAAGGTTTAGGGGGCGCCGCTTTGGAGACCCAGTACTTC.

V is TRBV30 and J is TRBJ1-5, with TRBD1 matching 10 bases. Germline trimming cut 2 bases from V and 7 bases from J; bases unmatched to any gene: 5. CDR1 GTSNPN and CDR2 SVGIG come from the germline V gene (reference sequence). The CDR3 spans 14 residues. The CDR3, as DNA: TGTGCCTGGAGTCTGGGACAGGGGACCCAGCCCCAGCATTTT. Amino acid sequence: CAWSLGQGTQPQHF.

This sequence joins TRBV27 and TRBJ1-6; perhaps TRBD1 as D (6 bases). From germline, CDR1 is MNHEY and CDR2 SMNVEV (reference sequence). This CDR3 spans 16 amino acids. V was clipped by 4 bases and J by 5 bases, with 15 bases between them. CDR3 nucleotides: TGTGCCAGCAGTTATCGACAGGTTGGGGATAATTCACCCCTCCACTTT. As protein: CASSYRQVGDNSPLHF.

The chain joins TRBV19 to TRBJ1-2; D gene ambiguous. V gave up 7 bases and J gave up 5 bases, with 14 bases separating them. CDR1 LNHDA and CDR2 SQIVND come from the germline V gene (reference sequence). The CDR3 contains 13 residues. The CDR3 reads CASNGPLRYGYTF. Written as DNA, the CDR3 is TGTGCCAGTAACGGCCCTCTGAGGTATGGCTACACCTTC.

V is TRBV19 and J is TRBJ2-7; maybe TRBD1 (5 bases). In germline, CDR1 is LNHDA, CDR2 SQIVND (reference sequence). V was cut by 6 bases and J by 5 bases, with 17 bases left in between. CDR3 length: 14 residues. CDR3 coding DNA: TGTGCCAGTAGACCCTTGGGGCAGGAAAACGAGCAGTACTTC. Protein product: CASRPLGQENEQYF. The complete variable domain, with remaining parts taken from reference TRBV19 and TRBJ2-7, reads DGGITQSPKYLFRKEGQNVTLSCEQNLNHDAMYWYRQDPGQGLRLIYYSQIVNDFQKGDIAEGYSVSREKKESFPLTVTSAQKNPTAFYLCASRPLGQENEQYFGPGTRLTVT.

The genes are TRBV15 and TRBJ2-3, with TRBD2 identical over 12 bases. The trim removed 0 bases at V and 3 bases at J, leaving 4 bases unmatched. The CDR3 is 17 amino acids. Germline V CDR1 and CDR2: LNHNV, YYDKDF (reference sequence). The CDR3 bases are TGTGCCACCAGCAGAGATAGAGGACTAGCGGGGACAGATACGCAGTATTTT. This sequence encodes CATSRDRGLAGTDTQYF. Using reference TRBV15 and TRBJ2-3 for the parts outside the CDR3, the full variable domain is DAMVIQNPRYQVTQFGKPVTLSCSQTLNHNVMYWYQQKSSQAPKLLFHYYDKDFNNEADTPDNFQSRRPNTSFCFLDIRSPGLGDTAMYLCATSRDRGLAGTDTQYFGPGTRLTVL.

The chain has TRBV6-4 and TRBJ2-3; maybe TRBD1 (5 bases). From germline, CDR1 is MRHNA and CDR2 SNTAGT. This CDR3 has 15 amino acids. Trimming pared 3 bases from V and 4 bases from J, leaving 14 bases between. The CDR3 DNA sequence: TGTGCCAGCAGTGAAGGGGCCACGGGCGCAGATACGCAGTATTTT. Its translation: CASSEGATGADTQYF.

The CDR3 sequence is CASSPDWGRELFF. CDR3 bases: TGTGCCAGCAGTCCCGACTGGGGCCGGGAGCTGTTTTTT. The chain uses TRBV6-4 and TRBJ2-2, with a tentative D call TRBD1 (5 bases). CDR3 size: 13 residues. Germline V gene sequence: CDR1 MRHNA, CDR2 SNTAGT. V lost 5 bases and J 9 bases, leaving 13 bases between the germline ends.

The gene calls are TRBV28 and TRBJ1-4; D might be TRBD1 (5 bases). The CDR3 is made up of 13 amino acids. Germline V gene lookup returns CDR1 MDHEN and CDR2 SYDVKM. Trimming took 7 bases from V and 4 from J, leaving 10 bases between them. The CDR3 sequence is CASISQGNEKLFF. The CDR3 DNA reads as TGTGCCAGCATCAGTCAGGGTAATGAAAAACTGTTTTTT.

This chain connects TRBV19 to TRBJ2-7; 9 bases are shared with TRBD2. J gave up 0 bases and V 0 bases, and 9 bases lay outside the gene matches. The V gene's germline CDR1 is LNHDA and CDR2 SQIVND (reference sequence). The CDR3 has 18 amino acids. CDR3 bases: TGTGCCAGTAGTATAGATCGGCCTAGCGGGGCCAGCTCCTACGAGCAGTACTTC. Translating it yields CASSIDRPSGASSYEQYF.

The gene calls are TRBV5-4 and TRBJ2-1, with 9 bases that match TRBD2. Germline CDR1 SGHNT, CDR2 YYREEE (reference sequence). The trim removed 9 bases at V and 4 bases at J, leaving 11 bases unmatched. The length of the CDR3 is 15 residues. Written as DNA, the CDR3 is TGTGCCACCGCAGCCCGGACTAGCGCATACAATGAGCAGTTCTTC. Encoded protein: CATAARTSAYNEQFF.

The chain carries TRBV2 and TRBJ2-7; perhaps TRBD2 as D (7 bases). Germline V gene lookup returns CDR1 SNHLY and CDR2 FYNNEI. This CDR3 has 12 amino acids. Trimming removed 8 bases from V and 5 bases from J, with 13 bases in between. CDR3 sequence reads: CASLGRGDEQYF. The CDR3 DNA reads TGTGCCAGCCTTGGGAGGGGGGACGAGCAGTACTTC.

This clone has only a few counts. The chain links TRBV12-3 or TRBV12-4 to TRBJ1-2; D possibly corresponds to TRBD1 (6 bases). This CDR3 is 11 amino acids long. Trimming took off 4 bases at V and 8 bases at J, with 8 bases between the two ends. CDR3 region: CASSSGTGYTF. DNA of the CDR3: TGTGCCAGCAGTTCTGGGACAGGCTACACCTTC.

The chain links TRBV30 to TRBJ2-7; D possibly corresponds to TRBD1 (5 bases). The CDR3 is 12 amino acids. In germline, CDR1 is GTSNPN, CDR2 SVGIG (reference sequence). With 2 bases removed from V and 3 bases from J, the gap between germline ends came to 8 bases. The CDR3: CAWSTQGYEQYF. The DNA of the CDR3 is TGTGCCTGGAGTACCCAGGGCTACGAGCAGTACTTC.

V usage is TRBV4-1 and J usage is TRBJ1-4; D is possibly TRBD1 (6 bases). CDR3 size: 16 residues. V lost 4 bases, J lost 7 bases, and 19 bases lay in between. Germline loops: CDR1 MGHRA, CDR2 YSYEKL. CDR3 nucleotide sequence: TGCGCCAGCAGCCCGTCGGACAGAGGGGTTAGTGAAAAACTGTTTTTT. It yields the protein CASSPSDRGVSEKLFF.

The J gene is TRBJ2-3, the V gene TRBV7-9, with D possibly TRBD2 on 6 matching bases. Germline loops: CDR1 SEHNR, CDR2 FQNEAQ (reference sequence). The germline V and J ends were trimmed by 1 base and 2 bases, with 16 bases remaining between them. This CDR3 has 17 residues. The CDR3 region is CASSLGAWGVYTDTQYF. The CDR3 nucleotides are TGTGCCAGCAGCTTAGGGGCATGGGGGGTGTACACAGATACGCAGTATTTT.

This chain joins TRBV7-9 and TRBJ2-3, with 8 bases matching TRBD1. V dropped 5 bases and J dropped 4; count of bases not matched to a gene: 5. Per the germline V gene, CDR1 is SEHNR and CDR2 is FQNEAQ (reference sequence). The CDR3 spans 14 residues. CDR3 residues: CASSADREPDTQYF. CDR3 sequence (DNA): TGTGCCAGCAGCGCGGACAGGGAGCCAGATACGCAGTATTTT.

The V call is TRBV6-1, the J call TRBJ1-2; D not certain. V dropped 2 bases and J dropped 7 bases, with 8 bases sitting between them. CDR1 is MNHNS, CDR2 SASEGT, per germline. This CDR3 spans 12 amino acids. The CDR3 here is CASSEIPGGYTF. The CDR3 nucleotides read TGTGCCAGCAGTGAAATCCCGGGTGGCTACACCTTC.

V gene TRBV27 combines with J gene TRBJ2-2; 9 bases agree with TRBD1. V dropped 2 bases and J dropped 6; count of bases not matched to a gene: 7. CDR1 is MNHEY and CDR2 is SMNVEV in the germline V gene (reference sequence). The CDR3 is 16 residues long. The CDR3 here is CASSLDRGGTAGELFF. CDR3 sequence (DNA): TGTGCCAGCAGTTTAGACAGGGGGGGAACGGCCGGGGAGCTGTTTTTT.

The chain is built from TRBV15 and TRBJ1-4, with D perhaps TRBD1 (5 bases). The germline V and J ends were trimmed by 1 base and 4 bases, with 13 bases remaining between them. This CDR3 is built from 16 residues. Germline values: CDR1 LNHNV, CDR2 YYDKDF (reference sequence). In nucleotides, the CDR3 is TGTGCCACCAGCAGAGGTGCCCTCCAGGGTAATGAAAAACTGTTTTTT. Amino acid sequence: CATSRGALQGNEKLFF. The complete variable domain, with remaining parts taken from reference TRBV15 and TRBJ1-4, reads DAMVIQNPRYQVTQFGKPVTLSCSQTLNHNVMYWYQQKSSQAPKLLFHYYDKDFNNEADTPDNFQSRRPNTSFCFLDIRSPGLGDTAMYLCATSRGALQGNEKLFFGSGTQLSVL.

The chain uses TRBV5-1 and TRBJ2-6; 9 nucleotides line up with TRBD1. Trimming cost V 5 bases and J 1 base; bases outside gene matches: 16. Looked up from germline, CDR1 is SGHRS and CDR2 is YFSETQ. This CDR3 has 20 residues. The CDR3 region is CASRLSVTQGARSGANVLTF. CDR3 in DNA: TGCGCCAGCAGGTTGTCAGTGACACAGGGGGCCAGGTCTGGGGCCAACGTCCTGACTTTC.